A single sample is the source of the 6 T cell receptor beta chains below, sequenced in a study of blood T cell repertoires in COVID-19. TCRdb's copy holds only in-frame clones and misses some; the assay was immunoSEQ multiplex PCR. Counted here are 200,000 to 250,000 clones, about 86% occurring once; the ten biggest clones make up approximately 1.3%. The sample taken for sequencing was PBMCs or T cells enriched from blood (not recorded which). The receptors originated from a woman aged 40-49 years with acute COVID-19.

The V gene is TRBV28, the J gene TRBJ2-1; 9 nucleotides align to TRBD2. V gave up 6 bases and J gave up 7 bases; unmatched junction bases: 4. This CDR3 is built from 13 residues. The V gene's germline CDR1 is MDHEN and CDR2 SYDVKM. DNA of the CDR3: TGTGCCAGCAGCTCTACTAGCGGGAATGAGCAGTTCTTC. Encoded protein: CASSSTSGNEQFF.

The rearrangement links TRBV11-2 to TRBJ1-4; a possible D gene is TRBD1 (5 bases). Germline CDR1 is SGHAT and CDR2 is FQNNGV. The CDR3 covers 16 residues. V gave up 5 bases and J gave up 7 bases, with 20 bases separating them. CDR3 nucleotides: TGTGCCAGCAGCCCAGTAACGGGGGACGTAGCTGAAAAACTGTTTTTT. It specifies CASSPVTGDVAEKLFF.

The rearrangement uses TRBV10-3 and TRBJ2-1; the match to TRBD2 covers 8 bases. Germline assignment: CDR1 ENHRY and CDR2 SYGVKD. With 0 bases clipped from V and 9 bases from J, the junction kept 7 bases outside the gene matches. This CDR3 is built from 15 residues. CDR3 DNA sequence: TGTGCCATCAGTGAGTCGGGGACTAGTAATGGTGAGCAGTTCTTC. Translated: CAISESGTSNGEQFF.

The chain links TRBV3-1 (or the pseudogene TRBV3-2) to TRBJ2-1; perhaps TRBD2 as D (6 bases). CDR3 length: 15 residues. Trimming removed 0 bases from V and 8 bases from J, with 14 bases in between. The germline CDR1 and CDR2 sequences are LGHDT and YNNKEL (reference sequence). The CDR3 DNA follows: TGTGCCAGCAGCCAAGATCTACTAGCTAGCCATGAGCAGTTCTTC. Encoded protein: CASSQDLLASHEQFF.

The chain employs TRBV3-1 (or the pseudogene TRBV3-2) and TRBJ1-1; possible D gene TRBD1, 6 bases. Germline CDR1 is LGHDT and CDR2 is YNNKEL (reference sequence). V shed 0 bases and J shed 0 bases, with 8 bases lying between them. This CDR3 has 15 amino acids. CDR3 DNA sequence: TGTGCCAGCAGCCAAGATCACAGGGTGAACACTGAAGCTTTCTTT. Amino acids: CASSQDHRVNTEAFF.

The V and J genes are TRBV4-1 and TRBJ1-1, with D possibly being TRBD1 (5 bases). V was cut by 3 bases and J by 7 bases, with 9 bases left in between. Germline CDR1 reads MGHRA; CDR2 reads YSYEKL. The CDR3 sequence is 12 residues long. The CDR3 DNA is TGCGCCAGCAGCCAGCGGGGCCGTGAAGCTTTCTTT. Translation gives CASSQRGREAFF.